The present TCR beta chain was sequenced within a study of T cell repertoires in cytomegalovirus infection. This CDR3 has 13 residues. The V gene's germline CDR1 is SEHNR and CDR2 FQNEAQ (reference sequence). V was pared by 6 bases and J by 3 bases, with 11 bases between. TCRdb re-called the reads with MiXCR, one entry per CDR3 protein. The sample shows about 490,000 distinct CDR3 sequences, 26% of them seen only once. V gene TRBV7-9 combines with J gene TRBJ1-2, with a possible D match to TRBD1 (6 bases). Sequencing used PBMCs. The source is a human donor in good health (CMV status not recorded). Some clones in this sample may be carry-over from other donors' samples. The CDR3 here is CASSYRVDYGYTF. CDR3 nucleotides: TGTGCCAGCAGTTACAGGGTGGACTATGGCTACACCTTC.